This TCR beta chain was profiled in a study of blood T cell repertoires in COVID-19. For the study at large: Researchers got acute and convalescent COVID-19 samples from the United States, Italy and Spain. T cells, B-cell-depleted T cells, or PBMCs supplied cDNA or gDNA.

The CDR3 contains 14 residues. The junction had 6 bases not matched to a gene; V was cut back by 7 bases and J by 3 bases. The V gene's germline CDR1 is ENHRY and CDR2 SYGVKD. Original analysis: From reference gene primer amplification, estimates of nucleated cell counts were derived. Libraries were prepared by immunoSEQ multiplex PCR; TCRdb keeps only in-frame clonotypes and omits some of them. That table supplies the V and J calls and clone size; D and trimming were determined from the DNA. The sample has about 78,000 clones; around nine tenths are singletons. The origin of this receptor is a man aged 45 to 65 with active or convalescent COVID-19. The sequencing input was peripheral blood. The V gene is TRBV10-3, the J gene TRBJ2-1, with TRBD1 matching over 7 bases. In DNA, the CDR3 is TGTGCCATCAAGGGGGACAGCAACTACAATGAGCAGTTCTTC. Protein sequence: CAIKGDSNYNEQFF.